The 30 T cell receptor beta chains reported below all come from one sample, sequenced in a study of blood T cell repertoires in COVID-19. The table came from immunoSEQ multiplex PCR; TCRdb's copy has only in-frame clones and leaves some out. This sample carries about 230,000 clones, 65% to 90% of them seen once, and the ten largest clones take less than 20%. The material sequenced was PBMCs or T cells enriched from blood (not recorded which). The source of these receptors is a young man who had recovered from COVID-19.

This clone rates as medium-sized. The CDR3 sequence: CASRGQHLQPQHF. In nucleotides, the CDR3 is TGCGCCAGCAGGGGACAGCACCTTCAGCCCCAGCATTTT. The chain has TRBV5-1 and TRBJ1-5; 7 bases are a match to TRBD1. The trim removed 5 bases at V and 6 bases at J, leaving 5 bases unmatched. The CDR3 length is 13 residues. Germline CDR1 SGHRS, CDR2 YFSETQ. The variable domain in full, completed from reference TRBV5-1 and TRBJ1-5, reads KAGVTQTPRYLIKTRGQQVTLSCSPISGHRSVSWYQQTPGQGLQFLFEYFSETQRNKGNFPGRFSGRQFSNSRSEMNVSTLELGDSALYLCASRGQHLQPQHFGDGTRLSIL.

The CDR3 sequence: CATSSGGQGGNQPQHF. CDR3 DNA sequence: TGTGCCACCAGCTCCGGGGGGCAGGGTGGCAATCAGCCCCAGCATTTT. The chain is built from TRBV15 and TRBJ1-5, with D possibly TRBD1 on 6 matching bases. Germline CDR1 reads LNHNV; CDR2 reads YYDKDF (reference sequence). V gave up 5 bases and J gave up 2 bases, with 16 bases separating them. This CDR3 has 16 amino acids. Together with reference TRBV15 and TRBJ1-5, the CDR3 gives the full variable domain: DAMVIQNPRYQVTQFGKPVTLSCSQTLNHNVMYWYQQKSSQAPKLLFHYYDKDFNNEADTPDNFQSRRPNTSFCFLDIRSPGLGDTAMYLCATSSGGQGGNQPQHFGDGTRLSIL.

The CDR3 region has the DNA TGTGCCAGTAGTATATGGGCCGGAGGTGAAAAACTGTTTTTT. Translating gives CASSIWAGGEKLFF. The chain combines TRBV19 with TRBJ1-4; no firm D call. V was clipped by 2 bases and J by 7 bases, with 11 bases between them. CDR3 length equals 14 residues. The V gene's germline CDR1 is LNHDA and CDR2 SQIVND (reference sequence).

The chain employs TRBV5-6 and TRBJ2-5, with 7 bases that match TRBD2. Germline V lookup: CDR1 SGHDT, CDR2 YYEEEE. The V gene end was trimmed by 1 base and the J gene end by 7 bases; junction bases not matched to a gene: 10. This CDR3 comprises 15 residues. The CDR3 DNA reads as TGTGCCAGCAGCTTGACCCGACTAGCTGGCTCGACCCAGTACTTC. This translates into CASSLTRLAGSTQYF.

The chain combines TRBV7-9 with TRBJ2-7; 9 nucleotides align to TRBD1. CDR1 is SEHNR, CDR2 FQNEAQ, per germline (reference sequence). The CDR3 is 15 residues long. V trimming: 4 bases; J trimming: 3 bases; junction bases outside the gene matches: 7. Here the CDR3 DNA reads TGTGCCAGCAGCTGGGAACAGGGGGCGATCTACGAGCAGTACTTC. As protein: CASSWEQGAIYEQYF.

The chain couples TRBV5-1 to TRBJ2-3; tentatively, D is TRBD2 (5 bases). The germline CDR1 and CDR2 sequences are SGHRS and YFSETQ. V was shortened by 3 bases and J by 0 bases, with 11 bases between the two germline ends. The CDR3 is made up of 15 amino acids. The CDR3 sequence: CASSSRPGSTDTQYF. The CDR3 coding sequence is TGCGCCAGCAGCTCCCGACCGGGGAGCACAGATACGCAGTATTTT.

The V and J genes are TRBV30 and TRBJ1-6; no definite D call. Germline V gives CDR1 GTSNPN, CDR2 SVGIG (reference sequence). The CDR3 sequence is 14 residues long. The V gene lost 3 bases and the J gene lost 0 bases, with 6 bases spanning the gap. This CDR3 reads CAWRQYSYNSPLHF. CDR3 nucleotides: TGTGCCTGGAGACAGTACTCCTATAATTCACCCCTCCACTTT.

The chain links TRBV10-3 to TRBJ1-4; 8 bases match TRBD1. There are 15 residues in the CDR3. V gave up 5 bases and J gave up 7 bases; unmatched junction bases: 9. CDR1 and CDR2 (germline): ENHRY, SYGVKD. CDR3 DNA: TGTGCCATCAGTACAAGACAGGGGAAGGGTGAAAAACTGTTTTTT. Its translation is CAISTRQGKGEKLFF.

A few counts support this clone. The chain is built from TRBV4-2 and TRBJ1-1, with D possibly TRBD1 on 5 matching bases. V was pared by 1 base and J by 3 bases, with 6 bases between. Germline loops: CDR1 LGHNA, CDR2 YNFKEQ. This CDR3 region has 13 residues. The CDR3 loop is CASSQVRDTEAFF. CDR3 in DNA: TGTGCCAGCAGCCAAGTCAGGGACACTGAAGCTTTCTTT.

The chain is built from TRBV5-6 and TRBJ2-3; D perhaps matches TRBD2 (6 bases). The CDR3 contains 15 residues. CDR1 and CDR2 (germline): SGHDT, YYEEEE. V dropped 1 base and J dropped 4 bases, with 13 bases sitting between them. CDR3 residues: CASSLFRRGPDTQYF. CDR3 bases: TGTGCCAGCAGCTTGTTCAGGCGGGGTCCAGATACGCAGTATTTT.

This clone was detected a few times. The chain combines TRBV12-3 or TRBV12-4 with TRBJ1-1; D remains ambiguous. Trimming took off 8 bases at V and 1 base at J, with 11 bases between the two ends. This CDR3 is built from 13 residues. The CDR3 loop reads CASGWSGNTEAFF. In nucleotides, the CDR3 is TGTGCCAGCGGCTGGTCAGGGAACACTGAAGCTTTCTTT.

The rearrangement links TRBV27 to TRBJ2-7; D is perhaps TRBD1 (6 bases). Germline V gives CDR1 MNHEY, CDR2 SMNVEV (reference sequence). The CDR3 sequence is 15 residues long. V was shortened by 4 bases and J by 0 bases, with 13 bases between the two germline ends. In DNA form, the CDR3 reads TGTGCCAGCAGTTATGCGGACAGACCCTCCTACGAGCAGTACTTC. Translating gives CASSYADRPSYEQYF.

This chain uses TRBV5-4 with TRBJ1-3, with D possibly TRBD1 on 5 matching bases. CDR3 length: 16 amino acids. The V gene lost 5 bases and the J gene lost 0 bases, with 15 bases spanning the gap. CDR1 and CDR2 from the germline V gene are SGHNT and YYREEE (reference sequence). The CDR3 here is CASSYSGIASGNTIYF. The CDR3 DNA sequence: TGTGCCAGCAGTTATTCAGGGATTGCCTCTGGAAACACCATATATTTT. The variable domain in full, completed from reference TRBV5-4 and TRBJ1-3, reads ETGVTQSPTHLIKTRGQQVTLRCSSQSGHNTVSWYQQALGQGPQFIFQYYREEENGRGNFPPRFSGLQFPNYSSELNVNALELDDSALYLCASSYSGIASGNTIYFGEGSWLTVV.

The chain links TRBV5-6 to TRBJ1-5; D gene uncertain. The germline gives CDR1 SGHDT, CDR2 YYEEEE. V was clipped by 0 bases and J by 3 bases, with 7 bases between them. The CDR3 spans 14 residues. This CDR3 reads CASSLGQNNQPQHF. CDR3 in DNA: TGTGCCAGCAGCTTGGGGCAGAACAATCAGCCCCAGCATTTT.

The CDR3 loop reads CASSLPNTTIGTSNPLSYEQYF. CDR3 nucleotide sequence: TGTGCCAGCAGCTTACCAAACACAACAATCGGGACTAGTAACCCCCTCTCCTACGAGCAGTACTTC. The chain is built from TRBV7-6 and TRBJ2-7; 8 nucleotides match TRBD2. The CDR3 sequence is 22 residues long. Germline V gene sequence: CDR1 SGHVS, CDR2 FNYEAQ. V shed 2 bases and J 0 bases; nucleotides not matched to a gene: 24.

J is TRBJ2-5 and V is TRBV11-2; unclear D gene. Germline CDR1 reads SGHAT; CDR2 reads FQNNGV. Trimming pared 2 bases from V and 0 bases from J, leaving 10 bases between. The CDR3 spans 15 residues. The DNA of the CDR3 is TGTGCCAGCAGCTTAAGAATGGGCAACCAAGAGACCCAGTACTTC. It yields the protein CASSLRMGNQETQYF. Based on the CDR3 plus reference TRBV11-2 and TRBJ2-5, the full variable domain is EAGVAQSPRYKIIEKRQSVAFWCNPISGHATLYWYQQILGQGPKLLIQFQNNGVVDDSQLPKDRFSAERLKGVDSTLKIQPAKLEDSAVYLCASSLRMGNQETQYFGPGTRLLVL.

The CDR3 region has the DNA TGCGCCAGCAGCTCGGGCTCTAGCGGGGCCACCGGGGAGCTGTTTTTT. Translated, it gives CASSSGSSGATGELFF. The J gene is TRBJ2-2, the V gene TRBV5-1; 9 nucleotides agree with TRBD2. The V gene end was trimmed by 3 bases and the J gene end by 4 bases; junction bases not matched to a gene: 7. Per germline, CDR1 SGHRS and CDR2 YFSETQ. This CDR3 region has 16 residues. Variable domain in full (rest from reference TRBV5-1 and TRBJ2-2): KAGVTQTPRYLIKTRGQQVTLSCSPISGHRSVSWYQQTPGQGLQFLFEYFSETQRNKGNFPGRFSGRQFSNSRSEMNVSTLELGDSALYLCASSSGSSGATGELFFGEGSRLTVL.

This chain uses TRBV7-9 with TRBJ2-7; the D gene is possibly TRBD1 (6 bases). This CDR3 spans 15 amino acids. Germline CDR1 SEHNR, CDR2 FQNEAQ (reference sequence). V lost 3 bases, J lost 1 base, and 13 bases lay in between. The CDR3 here is CASSFDRKISYEQYF. CDR3 bases: TGTGCCAGCAGCTTCGACAGGAAAATTTCCTACGAGCAGTACTTC.

The genes are TRBV4-2 and TRBJ2-2; D remains unclear. Trimming shortened V by 4 bases and J by 0 bases, and 9 bases separated the two germline ends. This CDR3 contains 15 residues. Germline V gives CDR1 LGHNA, CDR2 YNFKEQ. The CDR3 protein is CASSLGVTNTGELFF. The CDR3 bases are TGTGCCAGCAGCCTGGGCGTTACGAACACCGGGGAGCTGTTTTTT.

V is TRBV7-8 and J is TRBJ2-1; D unresolved. Germline values: CDR1 SGHVS, CDR2 FQNEAQ. V lost 4 bases and J 2 bases, leaving 9 bases between the germline ends. The CDR3 is made up of 14 amino acids. CDR3 nucleotides: TGTGCCAGCAGCTCCCCTCCGGCCTACAATGAGCAGTTCTTC. It codes for CASSSPPAYNEQFF.

The rearrangement uses TRBV19 and TRBJ2-2; TRBD2 matches at 8 bases. The germline gives CDR1 LNHDA, CDR2 SQIVND (reference sequence). CDR3 length: 15 amino acids. The trim removed 10 bases at V and 1 base at J, leaving 8 bases unmatched. The CDR3 DNA sequence: TGTGCCATAGCCCCCGGGGGGGAGAACACCGGGGAGCTGTTTTTT. Protein product: CAIAPGGENTGELFF.

The J gene is TRBJ2-5, the V gene TRBV7-9, with 11 bases identical to TRBD2. The CDR3 is 16 amino acids. Germline assignment: CDR1 SEHNR and CDR2 FQNEAQ (reference sequence). J gave up 3 bases and V 3 bases, and 6 bases lay outside the gene matches. This CDR3 reads CASSFPGLAEEETQYF. CDR3 nucleotides: TGTGCCAGCAGCTTTCCGGGACTAGCGGAAGAAGAGACCCAGTACTTC.

The sample holds one count of this clone. The chain couples TRBV6-6 to TRBJ1-1, with 9 bases fitting TRBD1. This CDR3 is 14 amino acids long. Germline CDR1 reads MNHNY; CDR2 reads SVGAGI (reference sequence). With V trimmed by 8 bases and J by 2 bases, 6 bases remained unmatched. CDR3 DNA sequence: TGTGCCAGCCCCCCGGGACAGGGAAACACTGAAGCTTTCTTT. Protein product: CASPPGQGNTEAFF.

The chain's CDR3 is CASLAGANTGELFF. Here the CDR3 DNA reads TGTGCCAGTCTAGCGGGCGCGAACACCGGGGAGCTGTTTTTT. The chain uses TRBV19 and TRBJ2-2, with 8 positions matching TRBD2. The trim removed 8 bases at V and 0 bases at J, leaving 2 bases unmatched. CDR3 length: 14 amino acids. From germline, CDR1 is LNHDA and CDR2 SQIVND (reference sequence).

This chain joins TRBV18 and TRBJ1-5, with 10 positions matching TRBD1. This CDR3 spans 17 amino acids. Trimming removed 6 bases from V and 5 bases from J; junction bases left unmatched: 13. The germline V gene has CDR1 KGHSH and CDR2 LQKENI. The CDR3 DNA reads TGTGCCAGCTCCCCTCTCCCGCCCGGGACAGGGGATCAGCCCCAGCATTTT. It specifies CASSPLPPGTGDQPQHF.

The chain uses TRBV6-5 and TRBJ1-2; D unresolved. Germline V gene lookup returns CDR1 MNHEY and CDR2 SVGAGI. This CDR3 region has 16 residues. Deletions cut 2 bases from V and 4 bases from J, with 17 bases between. CDR3 protein: CASSYHSPGSLYGYTF. Written as DNA, the CDR3 is TGTGCCAGCAGTTACCACTCCCCCGGGTCGCTCTATGGCTACACCTTC.

In this sample, this clone turned up once. The junction departs from the called germline gene at one end, perhaps through a read error. This chain connects TRBV6-1 to TRBJ1-2, with TRBD1 identical over 8 bases. Per germline, CDR1 MNHNS and CDR2 SASEGT. The CDR3 contains 12 residues. CDR3 amino acids: CASCDRGYGYTF. CDR3 in DNA: TGTGCCAGCTGTGACAGGGGTTATGGCTACACCTTC.

V is TRBV30 and J is TRBJ1-5; the match to TRBD1 covers 7 bases. This CDR3 is 16 amino acids long. Germline V gene lookup returns CDR1 GTSNPN and CDR2 SVGIG (reference sequence). J lost 4 bases, V lost 6 bases, and 15 bases had no gene match. The CDR3 DNA reads as TGTGCCTGCTCGACAGGGACAGTGGGGGGAAATCAGCCCCAGCATTTT. Translation: CACSTGTVGGNQPQHF.

The chain has TRBV30 and TRBJ1-4; a weak D match, TRBD1 (5 bases). The CDR3 extends over 16 amino acids. V gave up 0 bases and J gave up 7 bases, with 18 bases separating them. Germline loops: CDR1 GTSNPN, CDR2 SVGIG (reference sequence). In DNA, the CDR3 is TGTGCCTGGAGTGTCCCCTGGTTGAGGGGAGGTGAAAAACTGTTTTTT. Translation: CAWSVPWLRGGEKLFF.

This sequence joins TRBV10-3 and TRBJ1-6; D is uncertain. With 10 bases removed from V and 5 bases from J, the gap between germline ends came to 12 bases. Germline V gene lookup returns CDR1 ENHRY and CDR2 SYGVKD. The CDR3 has 13 residues. CDR3 DNA sequence: TGTGCCACCTTACGGGAGGATAATTCACCCCTCCACTTT. This translates into CATLREDNSPLHF.